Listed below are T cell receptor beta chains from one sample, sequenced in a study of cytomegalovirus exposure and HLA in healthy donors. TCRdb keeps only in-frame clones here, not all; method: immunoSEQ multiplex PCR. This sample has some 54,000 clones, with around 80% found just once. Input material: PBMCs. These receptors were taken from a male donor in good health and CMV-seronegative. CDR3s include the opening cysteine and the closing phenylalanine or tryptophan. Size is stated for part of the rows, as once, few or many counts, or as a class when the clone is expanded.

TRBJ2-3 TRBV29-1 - CSVEGVGSIGRSFTQYF
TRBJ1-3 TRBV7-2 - CASSLTGQASGNTIYF
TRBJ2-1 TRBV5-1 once CASSLVVAGSNEQFF
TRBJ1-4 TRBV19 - CASTLLPGQGEKLFF
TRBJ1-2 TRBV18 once CASSPRQEPFNYGYTF
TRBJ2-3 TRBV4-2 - CASSGLAGAKNTDTQYF
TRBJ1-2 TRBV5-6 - CASSQGQRIYGYTF
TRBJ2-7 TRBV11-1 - CASSPWTGLSSYEQYF
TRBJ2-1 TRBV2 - CASTYNEQFF
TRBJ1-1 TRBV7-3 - CASSPRGDTEAFF
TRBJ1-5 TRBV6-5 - CASGRGPRNQPQHF
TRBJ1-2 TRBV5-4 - CASSLGAGGSYGYTF
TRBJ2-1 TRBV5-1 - CASSHSPAGAPSSYNEQFF
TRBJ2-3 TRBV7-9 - CSSSLAPAGGADTQYF
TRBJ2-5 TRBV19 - CASSRETGTPELQETQYF
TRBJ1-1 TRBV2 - CASRSTGNTEAFF
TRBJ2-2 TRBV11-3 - CASSQLPFTRGGTTGELFF
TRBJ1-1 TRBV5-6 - CASSRQGWGVTEAFF
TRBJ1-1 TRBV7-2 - CASSSDSRNTEAFF
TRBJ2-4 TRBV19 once CASSPLGAKNIQYF
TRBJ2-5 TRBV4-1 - CASSLAASDGGETQYF
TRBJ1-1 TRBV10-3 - CAISEQGDTEAFF
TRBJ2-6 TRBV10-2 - CASSESPGGGANVLTF
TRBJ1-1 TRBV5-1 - CASSSSGRNTEAFF
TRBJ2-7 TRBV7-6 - CASSWTSEYEQYF
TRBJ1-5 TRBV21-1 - CASSKRGPGTMEQPQHF
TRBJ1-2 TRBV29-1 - CSVGTGVSVHHNYGYTF
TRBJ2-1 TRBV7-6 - CASGFLTSVNEQFF
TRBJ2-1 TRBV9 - CASSAHLKRGNNEQFF
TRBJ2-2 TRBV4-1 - CASSQVGTGISGELFF
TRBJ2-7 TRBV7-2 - CASSQGPYEQYF
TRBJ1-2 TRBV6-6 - CASSWGQGNYGYTF
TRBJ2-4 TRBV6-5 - CASSSSWTSAGNIQYF
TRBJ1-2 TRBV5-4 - CASSKDRAYGYTF
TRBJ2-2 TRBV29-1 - CSVAGFIAERSSTGELFF
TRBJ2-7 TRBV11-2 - CASSPGQGVRVYEQYF
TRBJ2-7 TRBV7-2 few CASSLGTGAEQYF
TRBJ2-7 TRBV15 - CATSRDRGYEQYF
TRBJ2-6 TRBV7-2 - CASSLDPGAGANVLTF
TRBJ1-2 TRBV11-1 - CASSLSAGGIDYGYTF
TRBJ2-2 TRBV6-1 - CASSGSGTGLNTGELFF
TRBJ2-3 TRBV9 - CASSPGLAGSTDTQYF
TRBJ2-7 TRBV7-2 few CASSLVAGQSYEQYF
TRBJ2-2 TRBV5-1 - CASSSGPGTGITGELFF
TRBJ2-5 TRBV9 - CASSVGGLAGQETQYF